The 23 T cell receptor beta chains in this list originate from one sample, sequenced in a study of T cell clones after liver transplantation. The assay was immunoSEQ multiplex PCR, and TCRdb's table has in-frame clones only and misses some. Among under 85,000 clones listed, around 80% were seen once. The sequencing used CD4+ T cells from blood, collected 12 months after liver transplant. These receptors originate from a human patient who received a liver transplant. Part of the T cells may come from the graft donor.

The chain links TRBV7-8 to TRBJ2-1; 10 positions agree with TRBD2. Per germline, CDR1 SGHVS and CDR2 FQNEAQ. V was clipped by 1 base and J by 7 bases; unmatched bases: 7. The CDR3 covers 16 residues. The CDR3, as DNA: TGTGCCAGCAGCTTAGTGTCTAGCGGGAGATTGAATGAGCAGTTCTTC. It codes for CASSLVSSGRLNEQFF.

The rearrangement joins TRBV18 to TRBJ1-2; a possible D gene is TRBD1 (5 bases). V lost 1 base to trimming and J lost 10 bases, with 19 bases between them. Germline V lookup: CDR1 KGHSH, CDR2 LQKENI. The CDR3 length is 15 residues. In DNA form, the CDR3 reads TGTGCCAGCTCACCACAAGGACAAGACTTTTCCGACTACACCTTC. It specifies CASSPQGQDFSDYTF.

The V and J genes are TRBV27 and TRBJ2-7, with TRBD1 identical over 9 bases. Germline-derived CDR1 and CDR2 are MNHEY and SMNVEV (reference sequence). Trimming cost V 5 bases and J 1 base; bases outside gene matches: 6. This CDR3 is built from 15 residues. The CDR3 is CASSLRDRASYEQYF. The CDR3 bases are TGTGCCAGCAGTCTCCGGGACAGGGCGTCCTACGAGCAGTACTTC.

The chain combines TRBV28 with TRBJ1-5, with TRBD1 as a possible D gene (5 bases). This CDR3 region has 15 residues. Germline CDR1 and CDR2: MDHEN and SYDVKM. V was trimmed by 2 bases and J by 2 bases, leaving 10 bases between them. The DNA for the CDR3 is TGTGCCAGCAGTTTAGGGGGTACGGGCAATCAGCCCCAGCATTTT. Residues: CASSLGGTGNQPQHF.

CDR3 sequence reads: CASSPQGGGYEQYF. For the CDR3, the DNA is TGTGCCAGCAGCCCACAGGGAGGTGGCTACGAGCAGTACTTC. The chain recombines TRBV2 with TRBJ2-7; the D gene could be TRBD1 or TRBD2 (6 bases each). With 6 bases removed from V and 3 bases from J, the gap between germline ends came to 15 bases. Germline lookup yields CDR1 SNHLY and CDR2 FYNNEI. This CDR3 is 14 amino acids long.

The chain is built from TRBV19 and TRBJ1-3; unclear D gene. V lost 5 bases and J 0 bases, leaving 14 bases between the germline ends. Germline V gene lookup returns CDR1 LNHDA and CDR2 SQIVND (reference sequence). CDR3 length: 16 amino acids. CDR3 in amino acids: CASSQTRPSSGNTIYF. The DNA of the CDR3 is TGTGCCAGTAGTCAGACTCGACCTAGCTCTGGAAACACCATATATTTT.

V and J are TRBV2 and TRBJ2-1; 13 bases align to TRBD2. This CDR3 has 20 residues. CDR1 is SNHLY, CDR2 FYNNEI, per germline. The V gene end was trimmed by 5 bases and the J gene end by 1 base; junction bases not matched to a gene: 14. CDR3 coding DNA: TGTGCCAGCAGTCCCGGGACTAGCGGGATTTCCTCCCTGTCCTACAATGAGCAGTTCTTC. Its protein product is CASSPGTSGISSLSYNEQFF.

This chain joins TRBV2 and TRBJ2-1; the match to TRBD1 covers 9 bases. V lost 4 bases and J lost 0; bases outside the gene matches: 1. The CDR3 covers 15 residues. CDR1 and CDR2 from the germline V gene are SNHLY and FYNNEI. The CDR3 region is CASSGQGGSYNEQFF. The CDR3 DNA reads as TGTGCCAGCAGTGGACAGGGGGGCTCCTACAATGAGCAGTTCTTC.

The V gene is TRBV5-1, the J gene TRBJ2-5, with 7 nucleotides matching TRBD1. This CDR3 comprises 15 residues. Germline V gene data show CDR1 as SGHRS and CDR2 as YFSETQ. Losses at the gene ends were 5 bases for V and 4 bases for J; bases not matched to a gene: 11. Here the CDR3 DNA reads TGCGCCAGCAGGTCCGGACAGGCCGTTGTAGAGACCCAGTACTTC. It specifies CASRSGQAVVETQYF.

The chain combines TRBV4-1 with TRBJ1-1; D is unclear. CDR1 and CDR2 (germline): MGHRA, YSYEKL. The length of the CDR3 is 16 residues. The germline V and J ends were trimmed by 4 bases and 0 bases, with 15 bases remaining between them. This CDR3 reads CASSPGRINMNTEAFF. In DNA form, the CDR3 reads TGCGCCAGCAGCCCAGGACGGATCAACATGAACACTGAAGCTTTCTTT.

This clone was recorded a few times. The V gene is TRBV29-1, the J gene TRBJ1-5; D perhaps matches TRBD1 (6 bases). The V gene lost 6 bases and the J gene lost 1 base, with 13 bases spanning the gap. CDR3 length equals 14 residues. Per the germline V gene, CDR1 is SQVTM and CDR2 is ANQGSEA. The CDR3 DNA follows: TGCAGCGTAGTACAGGGAGGAAGCAATCAGCCCCAGCATTTT. It is translated as CSVVQGGSNQPQHF.

This rearrangement joins TRBV6-5 to TRBJ1-2, with D possibly being TRBD1 (6 bases). V lost 5 bases, J lost 6 bases, and 16 bases lay in between. The length of the CDR3 is 14 residues. Germline CDR1 is MNHEY and CDR2 is SVGAGI. CDR3 amino acids: CASSLRGAGDGYTF. The CDR3 bases are TGTGCCAGCAGTCTCAGGGGCGCCGGGGATGGCTACACCTTC.

This sequence joins TRBV5-1 and TRBJ2-5, with 12 bases fitting TRBD2. There are 15 residues in the CDR3. V lost 4 bases to trimming and J lost 5 bases; unmatched junction nucleotides: 6. Germline V gene data show CDR1 as SGHRS and CDR2 as YFSETQ. The chain's CDR3 is CASSPLAGGLETQYF. The CDR3, as DNA: TGCGCCAGCAGCCCCCTAGCGGGAGGGTTGGAGACCCAGTACTTC. Complete variable domain (other parts from reference TRBV5-1 and TRBJ2-5): KAGVTQTPRYLIKTRGQQVTLSCSPISGHRSVSWYQQTPGQGLQFLFEYFSETQRNKGNFPGRFSGRQFSNSRSEMNVSTLELGDSALYLCASSPLAGGLETQYFGPGTRLLVL.

This clone has only a few counts. V gene TRBV9 combines with J gene TRBJ1-3, with D uncertain. Trimming shortened V by 4 bases and J by 6 bases, and 14 bases separated the two germline ends. The CDR3 is 14 residues long. Germline V gene sequence: CDR1 SGDLS, CDR2 YYNGEE. The DNA for the CDR3 is TGTGCCAGCAGCCGAGAGGGAACAGAAAACACCATATATTTT. This translates into CASSREGTENTIYF.

The chain uses TRBV9 and TRBJ2-7; D might be TRBD2 (7 bases). Germline V gene data show CDR1 as SGDLS and CDR2 as YYNGEE. Trimming shortened V by 2 bases and J by 3 bases, and 12 bases separated the two germline ends. The CDR3 sequence is 14 residues long. This CDR3 reads CASSVGGQDYEQYF. The CDR3 DNA reads as TGTGCCAGCAGCGTGGGGGGGCAGGACTACGAGCAGTACTTC.

A note on this clone: The junction does not match germline at one end; this may be a read error. The V gene is TRBV7-7, the J gene TRBJ2-5, with D possibly being TRBD2 (5 bases). Germline CDR1 reads SSHAT; CDR2 reads FNYEAQ (reference sequence). There are 16 residues in the CDR3. The CDR3 nucleotides are TGTGCTAGCAGTCGATCCTCGAGGGTTCTACAAGAGACCCAGTACTTC. Protein sequence: CASSRSSRVLQETQYF.

The J gene is TRBJ1-2, the V gene TRBV29-1, with D maybe TRBD1 (6 bases). The V and J ends lost 5 bases and 2 bases respectively, with 21 bases between them. Germline V lookup: CDR1 SQVTM, CDR2 ANQGSEA. This CDR3 has 16 amino acids. The CDR3, as DNA: TGCAGCGTTCCGTCCTATGGGAGGGGGGAGAACTATGGCTACACCTTC. Its protein product is CSVPSYGRGENYGYTF.

This clone is a singleton in its sample. J is TRBJ2-1 and V is TRBV5-1, with 11 positions matching TRBD2. The germline V gene encodes CDR1 SGHRS and CDR2 YFSETQ. With V trimmed by 4 bases and J by 0 bases, 12 bases remained unmatched. The CDR3 runs to 19 residues. CDR3 DNA sequence: TGCGCCAGCAGCATCCCGGGACTAGCGGCACAGAGCTCCTACAATGAGCAGTTCTTC. Encoded protein: CASSIPGLAAQSSYNEQFF. Drawing the rest from reference TRBV5-1 and TRBJ2-1, the complete variable domain is KAGVTQTPRYLIKTRGQQVTLSCSPISGHRSVSWYQQTPGQGLQFLFEYFSETQRNKGNFPGRFSGRQFSNSRSEMNVSTLELGDSALYLCASSIPGLAAQSSYNEQFFGPGTRLTVL.

The chain joins TRBV9 to TRBJ2-2; 7 nucleotides line up with TRBD1. Germline values: CDR1 SGDLS, CDR2 YYNGEE. The CDR3 loop spans 13 amino acids. V was pared by 5 bases and J by 4 bases, with 2 bases of the junction left unmatched. The CDR3 sequence is CASRGQPTGELFF. The CDR3 DNA reads as TGTGCCAGCAGGGGACAGCCCACCGGGGAGCTGTTTTTT.

This clone came up a few times. The chain carries TRBV11-2 and TRBJ2-7; D unresolved. This CDR3 comprises 12 residues. The V and J ends lost 4 bases and 0 bases respectively, with 4 bases between them. Germline lookup yields CDR1 SGHAT and CDR2 FQNNGV. CDR3: CASSWISYEQYF. CDR3 nucleotides: TGTGCCAGCAGCTGGATCTCCTACGAGCAGTACTTC.

The chain links TRBV7-9 to TRBJ2-7, with TRBD2 matching over 7 bases. After removal of 5 bases from V and 3 bases from J, the junction contained 22 bases not matched to a gene. This CDR3 is built from 19 residues. Germline V lookup: CDR1 SEHNR, CDR2 FQNEAQ (reference sequence). CDR3 nucleotides: TGTGCCAGCAGCGGGTCTGGGGGAGGGTCACGGCTCGTAAGCTACGAGCAGTACTTC. Amino acids: CASSGSGGGSRLVSYEQYF. The variable domain in full, with the rest retrieved from reference TRBV7-9 and TRBJ2-7, is DTGVSQNPRHKITKRGQNVTFRCDPISEHNRLYWYRQTLGQGPEFLTYFQNEAQLEKSRLLSDRFSAERPKGSFSTLEIQRTEQGDSAMYLCASSGSGGGSRLVSYEQYFGPGTRLTVT.

The chain has TRBV2 and TRBJ2-7, with a tentative D call TRBD2 (5 bases). Germline V gene data show CDR1 as SNHLY and CDR2 as FYNNEI. CDR3 length equals 14 residues. The V gene lost 4 bases and the J gene lost 2 bases, with 12 bases spanning the gap. The CDR3 bases are TGTGCCAGCAGTGGGGGTCTAGCTCCCTACGAGCAGTACTTC. Amino acids: CASSGGLAPYEQYF.

The chain joins TRBV7-2 to TRBJ1-2, with a tentative D call TRBD1 (5 bases). Trimming removed 4 bases from V and 7 bases from J, with 16 bases in between. The CDR3 contains 14 residues. Germline V gives CDR1 SGHTA, CDR2 FQGNSA. The CDR3 coding sequence is TGTGCCAGCAGCTCTCAGGGAGGATTCGGTGGCTACACCTTC. Protein sequence: CASSSQGGFGGYTF.